These 10 T cell receptor beta chains were all obtained from the same sample, sequenced in a study of cytomegalovirus exposure and HLA in healthy donors. The PCR contained 60 Vbeta and 13 Jbeta primers. Libraries were prepared by immunoSEQ multiplex PCR; TCRdb keeps only in-frame clonotypes and omits some of them. The sample lists fewer than 150,000 clones, more than 70% occurring once. The sequencing sample was made of PBMCs. All receptors derive from a woman aged 30 to 39 in good health and CMV-seropositive.

The chain is built from TRBV7-6 and TRBJ1-4; a weak D match, TRBD1 (6 bases). V lost 5 bases and J 7 bases, leaving 26 bases between the germline ends. CDR1 SGHVS and CDR2 FNYEAQ come from the germline V gene. CDR3 length: 18 amino acids. The DNA of the CDR3 is TGTGCCAGCAGCGCGCCCGGCTGGACAGTTGAAAAGGGTGAAAAACTGTTTTTT. Translated: CASSAPGWTVEKGEKLFF.

The genes are TRBV6-5 and TRBJ2-2, with a possible D match to TRBD2 (6 bases). The CDR3 loop spans 15 amino acids. Germline V CDR1 and CDR2: MNHEY, SVGAGI. The V end was cut by 2 bases, the J end by 5 bases, with 12 bases between. DNA for the CDR3: TGTGCCAGCAGTTACGCGGGGTCATGGACCGGGGAGCTGTTTTTT. The encoded protein is CASSYAGSWTGELFF.

Comment on this clone: Other DNA sequences in the same sample also yield this CDR3. V and J are TRBV7-9 and TRBJ2-6; D gene ambiguous. CDR1 is SEHNR, CDR2 FQNEAQ, per germline (reference sequence). CDR3 size: 15 residues. Trimming stripped 5 bases from V and 3 bases from J, with 11 bases between. This CDR3 reads CASSPPASGANVLTF. The CDR3 region has the DNA TGTGCCAGCAGCCCACCCGCCAGTGGGGCCAACGTCCTGACTTTC.

The CDR3: CASSRTVYGYTF. DNA for the CDR3: TGTGCCAGCAGCCGGACAGTCTATGGCTACACCTTC. The J gene is TRBJ1-2, the V gene TRBV6-6; D might be TRBD1 (6 bases). This CDR3 is built from 12 residues. In germline, CDR1 is MNHNY, CDR2 SVGAGI (reference sequence). The V and J ends lost 6 bases and 4 bases respectively, with 9 bases between them.

The V call is TRBV10-3, the J call TRBJ1-2; D not resolved. Germline values: CDR1 ENHRY, CDR2 SYGVKD. The CDR3 length is 12 residues. V was shortened by 2 bases and J by 4 bases, with 5 bases between the two germline ends. DNA for the CDR3: TGTGCCATCAGTGAGAGCGGCTATGGCTACACCTTC. This encodes CAISESGYGYTF.

This chain connects TRBV9 to TRBJ2-6; 8 positions agree with TRBD2. V was clipped by 7 bases and J by 3 bases; unmatched bases: 24. CDR3 size: 21 residues. In germline, CDR1 is SGDLS, CDR2 YYNGEE. CDR3 DNA: TGTGCCAGCTCTCGCCGACTTTTAGCGGGGAGTCTCCTGGGTGGGGCCAACGTCCTGACTTTC. Its protein product is CASSRRLLAGSLLGGANVLTF.

J is TRBJ2-7 and V is TRBV11-2; D is possibly TRBD1 (5 bases). Germline lookup yields CDR1 SGHAT and CDR2 FQNNGV. Trimming pared 0 bases from V and 2 bases from J, leaving 11 bases between. The CDR3 covers 15 residues. In DNA, the CDR3 is TGTGCCAGCAGCTTAGACAGGGTAGGCACCTACGAGCAGTACTTC. Its protein product is CASSLDRVGTYEQYF.

The chain combines TRBV5-6 with TRBJ2-7; 12 bases are a match to TRBD1. This CDR3 has 14 amino acids. J lost 4 bases, V lost 4 bases, and 3 bases had no gene match. Germline V CDR1 and CDR2: SGHDT, YYEEEE. The CDR3 sequence is CASSRDRGQYEQYF. The CDR3 DNA is TGTGCCAGCAGCAGGGACAGGGGGCAATACGAGCAGTACTTC.

The V gene is TRBV27, the J gene TRBJ2-7; no clear D. From germline, CDR1 is MNHEY and CDR2 SMNVEV (reference sequence). The V end was cut by 1 base, the J end by 5 bases, with 6 bases between. CDR3 size: 12 residues. The DNA of the CDR3 is TGTGCCAGCAGTTTATTAATCGACGAGCAGTACTTC. Protein sequence: CASSLLIDEQYF.

The V call is TRBV5-1, the J call TRBJ1-1, with 12 bases aligning to TRBD1. The CDR3 is 15 amino acids. Germline CDR1 SGHRS, CDR2 YFSETQ. The junction had 7 bases not matched to a gene; V was cut back by 0 bases and J by 10 bases. This CDR3 is CASSLGGTGGGGAFF. The CDR3 DNA sequence: TGCGCCAGCAGCTTGGGGGGGACAGGGGGCGGAGGAGCTTTCTTT.